Presented here are 23 T cell receptor beta chains from one specimen sequenced in a study of cytomegalovirus exposure and HLA in healthy donors. PCR primers comprised 60 Vbeta and 13 Jbeta primers. Profiling relied on immunoSEQ multiplex PCR, and the TCRdb table lists in-frame clones only, not all of them. This table holds roughly 130,000 clones, roughly 72% found once. The sequenced sample was PBMCs. The origin of the receptors is a woman aged 45-59 years in good health and CMV-seronegative.

The rearrangement uses TRBV6-5 and TRBJ1-2, with 8 nucleotides matching TRBD1. The CDR3 runs to 13 residues. Unmatched junction bases numbered 11, after V lost 4 bases and J lost 13 bases. Germline lookup yields CDR1 MNHEY and CDR2 SVGAGI. In nucleotides, the CDR3 is TGTGCCAGCAGTTTAAGCCAGGGGGCGCGGGTCACCTTC. Residues: CASSLSQGARVTF.

This chain joins TRBV19 and TRBJ2-3; 9 nucleotides line up with TRBD2. Germline CDR1 and CDR2: LNHDA and SQIVND (reference sequence). V trimming: 1 base; J trimming: 0 bases; junction bases outside the gene matches: 5. The CDR3 spans 17 residues. This chain's CDR3 is CASSIGGGRVSTDTQYF. The CDR3 bases are TGTGCCAGTAGTATAGGCGGCGGGAGGGTGAGCACAGATACGCAGTATTTT.

The rearrangement joins TRBV4-3 to TRBJ2-1; 7 bases are shared with TRBD2. There are 15 residues in the CDR3. The junction had 6 bases not matched to a gene; V was cut back by 0 bases and J by 7 bases. CDR1 and CDR2 (germline): LGHNA, YSLEER. The CDR3 DNA reads as TGCGCCAGCAGCCAAGATGAGGGACTACTTAATGAGCAGTTCTTC. It codes for CASSQDEGLLNEQFF.

The chain has TRBV5-4 and TRBJ1-1; 10 nucleotides agree with TRBD1. This CDR3 has 13 residues. The germline gives CDR1 SGHNT, CDR2 YYREEE (reference sequence). V was clipped by 0 bases and J by 12 bases; unmatched bases: 5. CDR3 loop: CASSLDRDRGSFF. The CDR3 DNA reads TGTGCCAGCAGCTTGGACCGGGACAGGGGTTCTTTCTTT.

The chain combines TRBV28 with TRBJ2-7; 7 bases align to TRBD2. Germline CDR1 and CDR2: MDHEN and SYDVKM. The CDR3 spans 14 residues. Trimming at V came to 8 bases and at J to 3 bases, leaving 10 bases not matched to a gene. The CDR3: CASSLGGRNYEQYF. CDR3 DNA: TGTGCCAGCTCACTGGGGGGGAGGAACTACGAGCAGTACTTC.

This clone has just a few counts. The chain recombines TRBV5-5 with TRBJ2-2, with 8 bases matching TRBD2. The CDR3 loop spans 15 amino acids. V shed 3 bases and J 5 bases; nucleotides not matched to a gene: 6. Germline values: CDR1 SGHKS, CDR2 YYEKEE (reference sequence). The CDR3 reads CASSSNLAGTGELFF. CDR3 sequence (DNA): TGTGCCAGCAGCTCGAACTTAGCGGGGACCGGGGAGCTGTTTTTT.

The table lists this clone with a few counts. The genes are TRBV5-4 and TRBJ2-5; the match to TRBD2 covers 11 bases. Germline V gives CDR1 SGHNT, CDR2 YYREEE (reference sequence). The CDR3 loop spans 14 amino acids. The J segment lost 3 bases and the V segment lost 5 bases, leaving 3 bases of the junction unmatched. This CDR3 reads CASSVGLAEETQYF. CDR3 coding DNA: TGTGCCAGCAGTGTGGGACTAGCGGAAGAGACCCAGTACTTC.

The V gene is TRBV5-1, the J gene TRBJ2-1, with D perhaps matching TRBD1 (5 bases). Trimming took off 0 bases at V and 6 bases at J, with 13 bases between the two ends. CDR3 size: 15 residues. Germline CDR1 reads SGHRS; CDR2 reads YFSETQ. CDR3 protein: CASSLEGPHSNEQFF. The DNA for the CDR3 is TGCGCCAGCAGCTTGGAGGGGCCCCACTCCAATGAGCAGTTCTTC.

The chain combines TRBV6-6 with TRBJ2-2; D is possibly TRBD2 (5 bases). CDR3 length: 14 residues. Trimming shortened V by 2 bases and J by 5 bases, and 9 bases separated the two germline ends. Germline CDR1 is MNHNY and CDR2 is SVGAGI (reference sequence). This CDR3 reads CASSYVEGTGELFF. The CDR3 coding sequence is TGTGCCAGCAGTTACGTTGAGGGTACCGGGGAGCTGTTTTTT.

V is TRBV9 and J is TRBJ1-1, with 8 bases aligning to TRBD1. CDR3 length equals 13 residues. V was pared by 3 bases and J by 8 bases, with 6 bases of the junction left unmatched. The germline gives CDR1 SGDLS, CDR2 YYNGEE. CDR3 loop: CASSARQGSEAFF. DNA of the CDR3: TGTGCCAGCAGCGCCCGACAGGGGTCGGAAGCTTTCTTT.

This rearrangement joins TRBV19 to TRBJ2-1; the D is unclear. Germline V gives CDR1 LNHDA, CDR2 SQIVND (reference sequence). The germline V and J ends were trimmed by 4 bases and 5 bases, with 12 bases remaining between them. This CDR3 region has 14 residues. The CDR3 here is CASSKFGANNEQFF. CDR3 DNA sequence: TGTGCCAGTAGTAAGTTCGGAGCAAACAATGAGCAGTTCTTC.

As for this clone: One end of the junction fails to match germline, which may point to a read error. J is TRBJ1-5 and V is TRBV5-1, with 7 bases identical to TRBD1. The CDR3 sequence is 15 residues long. From germline, CDR1 is SGHRS and CDR2 YFSETQ. DNA of the CDR3: TGCGCCAGCAGCTTGACAGGGGTCAGCAATCAGCCCCAGAATTTT. Protein: CASSLTGVSNQPQNF.

The chain joins TRBV30 to TRBJ2-1; D is possibly TRBD2 (6 bases). CDR1 GTSNPN and CDR2 SVGIG come from the germline V gene (reference sequence). CDR3 length: 12 amino acids. The V gene lost 3 bases and the J gene lost 9 bases, with 12 bases spanning the gap. CDR3 sequence: CAWSPVAVEQFF. Here the CDR3 DNA reads TGTGCCTGGAGCCCGGTAGCGGTTGAGCAGTTCTTC.

The J gene is TRBJ2-7, the V gene TRBV6-1; D may be TRBD1 (6 bases). This CDR3 is 16 amino acids long. V gave up 4 bases and J gave up 4 bases, with 20 bases separating them. Germline CDR1 and CDR2: MNHNS and SASEGT. The CDR3, as DNA: TGTGCCAGCAGTGGGTGGACCAAGGGAGACAGGTACGAGCAGTACGTC. Amino acids: CASSGWTKGDRYEQYV.

The chain is built from TRBV9 and TRBJ2-7; D is unclear. V gave up 0 bases and J gave up 3 bases, with 13 bases separating them. The CDR3 totals 15 residues. Germline V gives CDR1 SGDLS, CDR2 YYNGEE. This CDR3 reads CASSVDPEMNYEQYF. The CDR3 coding sequence is TGTGCCAGCAGCGTAGATCCAGAAATGAACTACGAGCAGTACTTC.

Note on this clone: Germline is not matched at one junction end, which may reflect a read error. V usage is TRBV28 and J usage is TRBJ2-7, with 10 bases that match TRBD2. The CDR3 sequence is 15 residues long. Looked up from germline, CDR1 is MDHEN and CDR2 is SYDVKM. CDR3: CASSFGPPLGTSEDF. For the CDR3, the DNA is TGTGCCAGCAGTTTTGGCCCCCCCCTCGGGACTAGCGAGGATTTC.

This clone was seen once. The chain carries TRBV9 and TRBJ2-1, with D possibly matching TRBD2 (5 bases). The CDR3 extends over 14 amino acids. V lost 0 bases, J lost 9 bases, and 13 bases lay in between. Germline values: CDR1 SGDLS, CDR2 YYNGEE. For the CDR3, the DNA is TGTGCCAGCAGCGTAGAACGATGGGAGAGTGAGCAGTTCTTC. Protein: CASSVERWESEQFF.

This chain uses TRBV18 with TRBJ2-1; 11 positions agree with TRBD2. CDR1 KGHSH and CDR2 LQKENI come from the germline V gene. Germline trimming cut 5 bases from V and 4 bases from J; bases unmatched to any gene: 10. The CDR3 is made up of 17 amino acids. The CDR3 DNA is TGTGCCAGCTCAACTAAACTCGGGACTAGCGGATACAATGAGCAGTTCTTC. Protein: CASSTKLGTSGYNEQFF.

The rearrangement links TRBV5-6 to TRBJ1-4; 8 bases map to TRBD1. The length of the CDR3 is 16 residues. Trimming cost V 3 bases and J 7 bases; bases outside gene matches: 11. CDR1 and CDR2 (germline): SGHDT, YYEEEE. CDR3 nucleotide sequence: TGTGCCAGCAGCTCCAGTGACAGGGGTCTAAGTGAAAAACTGTTTTTT. Translated, it gives CASSSSDRGLSEKLFF. The whole variable domain, filled in from reference TRBV5-6 and TRBJ1-4, reads DAGVTQSPTHLIKTRGQQVTLRCSPKSGHDTVSWYQQALGQGPQFIFQYYEEEERQRGNFPDRFSGHQFPNYSSELNVNALLLGDSALYLCASSSSDRGLSEKLFFGSGTQLSVL.

V usage is TRBV10-3 and J usage is TRBJ2-5; tentatively, D is TRBD2 (6 bases). The CDR3 consists of 15 residues. Trimming took 8 bases from V and 2 from J, leaving 18 bases between them. Germline V gene data show CDR1 as ENHRY and CDR2 as SYGVKD. As DNA, the CDR3 is TGTGCCATCGGGGCTAGCGTAGGAAGACAAGAGACCCAGTACTTC. It yields the protein CAIGASVGRQETQYF.

The V call is TRBV30, the J call TRBJ2-4, with a tentative D call TRBD1 (5 bases). The V gene's germline CDR1 is GTSNPN and CDR2 SVGIG (reference sequence). Trimming left V 3 bases short and J 7 bases short, with 19 bases between. This CDR3 region has 15 residues. The CDR3 DNA reads TGTGCCTGGAGCCAAGAGACAGCTGTCGTGAACATTCAGTACTTC. It codes for CAWSQETAVVNIQYF.

The rearrangement links TRBV9 to TRBJ2-2; 7 bases align to TRBD1. CDR3 size: 18 residues. Trimming took 3 bases from V and 2 from J; bases not matched to a gene: 13. Germline CDR1 is SGDLS and CDR2 is YYNGEE. The CDR3 here is CASSDPRTGTVNTGELFF. Written as DNA, the CDR3 is TGTGCCAGCAGCGACCCCCGGACCGGGACAGTCAACACCGGGGAGCTGTTTTTT.

The chain recombines TRBV4-3 with TRBJ2-2; 7 positions agree with TRBD2. Germline-derived CDR1 and CDR2 are LGHNA and YSLEER. V shed 1 base and J 6 bases; nucleotides not matched to a gene: 5. The CDR3 spans 15 residues. The CDR3 is CASSQGTSTSGELFF. CDR3 DNA: TGCGCCAGCAGCCAAGGGACTAGTACTTCCGGGGAGCTGTTTTTT.